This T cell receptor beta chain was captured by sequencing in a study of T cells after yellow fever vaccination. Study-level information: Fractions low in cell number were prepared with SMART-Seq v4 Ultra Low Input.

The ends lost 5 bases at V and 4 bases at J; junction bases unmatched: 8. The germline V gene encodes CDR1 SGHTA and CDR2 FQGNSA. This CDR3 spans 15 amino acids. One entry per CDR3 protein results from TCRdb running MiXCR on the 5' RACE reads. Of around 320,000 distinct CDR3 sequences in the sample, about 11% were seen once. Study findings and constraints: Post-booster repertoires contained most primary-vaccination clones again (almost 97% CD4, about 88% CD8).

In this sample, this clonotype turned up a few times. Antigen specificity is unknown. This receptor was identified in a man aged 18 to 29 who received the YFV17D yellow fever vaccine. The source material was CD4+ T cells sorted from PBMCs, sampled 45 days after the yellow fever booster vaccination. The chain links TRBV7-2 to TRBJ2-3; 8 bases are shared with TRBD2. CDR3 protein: CASSPTGGRSDTQYF. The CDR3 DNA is TGTGCCAGCAGCCCGACGGGCGGGAGGTCAGATACGCAGTATTTT.